This T cell receptor (beta chain) is from a study of PD-1 blockade in classical Hodgkin lymphoma. Whole-study results and caveats: Complete responders had baseline diversity similar to newly diagnosed patients. By cycle point C4D1, TCR diversity had risen significantly in CD4+ cells (but not CD8+ cells). After ASCT, patients who started nivolumab under 1 year later were excluded.

In the case of this clone: What it binds is not known.

Repertoires were generated with immunoSEQ multiplex PCR, while TCRdb's copy carries only in-frame clones and drops some. Among over 45,000 clones listed, around 78% were seen once. Brentuximab vedotin exposure varied among the patients, all of whom had relapsed after autologous stem cell transplantation. The sequence was collected from a human donor with classical Hodgkin lymphoma. Sequences were derived from peripheral blood mononuclear cells (PBMCs), sampled before the second cycle of nivolumab.

As DNA, the CDR3 is TGTGCCAGCAGCTTAACGCCCGGGAGGGGGGGTGAAAAACTGTTTTTT. Translated: CASSLTPGRGGEKLFF. The chain has TRBV11-2 and TRBJ1-4, with D possibly being TRBD1 (6 bases). The V end was cut by 2 bases, the J end by 7 bases, with 17 bases between. Germline values: CDR1 SGHAT, CDR2 FQNNGV. The CDR3 is 16 amino acids. Filled out from reference TRBV11-2 and TRBJ1-4, the complete variable domain reads EAGVAQSPRYKIIEKRQSVAFWCNPISGHATLYWYQQILGQGPKLLIQFQNNGVVDDSQLPKDRFSAERLKGVDSTLKIQPAKLEDSAVYLCASSLTPGRGGEKLFFGSGTQLSVL.